A selection of T cell receptor beta chains follows, all from one sample in a study of shared clonotypes between healthy human individuals. Repertoires were generated with immunoSEQ multiplex PCR, while TCRdb's copy carries only in-frame clones and drops some. The sample includes roughly 2.2 million clones, just under 95% seen only once; the top ten take around 0.38%. The material sequenced was naive CD4+ T cells from PBMCs. The receptors were sampled from a young man in good health. Some clones in this sample may be carry-over from other donors' samples. Each CDR3 is given with its conserved first and last residue. The D gene is left open where the match is weak. Not every row has a clone size; where given, it reads once, few, many or a size class.

>TRBJ2-7|TRBD2|TRBV7-3|once
CASSLRETSGRAHYEQYF
TGTGCCAGCAGCTTAAGGGAGACTAGCGGGAGGGCCCACTACGAGCAGTACTTC
>TRBJ2-1|.|TRBV30|.
CAWSPGAEQFF
TGTGCCTGGAGTCCGGGAGCTGAGCAGTTCTTC
>TRBJ2-7|.|TRBV11-2|.
CATRLGGGFGEQYF
TGTGCCACCAGACTAGGGGGCGGGTTTGGGGAGCAGTACTTC
>TRBJ1-2|.|TRBV29-1|.
CSVGPFGVGQGYTF
TGCAGCGTTGGGCCCTTCGGGGTGGGGCAAGGCTACACCTTC
>TRBJ2-7|.|TRBV6-6|.
CASRGGGALEQYF
TGTGCCAGCAGGGGGGGCGGGGCTTTAGAGCAGTACTTC
>TRBJ2-4|.|TRBV27|.
CASSFGRQEGYIQYF
TGTGCCAGCAGTTTCGGCCGGCAAGAAGGATACATTCAGTACTTC
>TRBJ2-7|TRBD2|TRBV15|.
CATSSRGIAGTAYEQYF
TGTGCCACCAGCAGCCGGGGGATAGCGGGAACAGCTTACGAGCAGTACTTC
>TRBJ2-7|.|TRBV7-3|.
CASSLLPGAKEQYF
TGTGCCAGCAGCTTATTACCCGGGGCGAAGGAGCAGTACTTC
>TRBJ2-7|.|TRBV6-6|.
CASGDYEQYF
TGTGCCAGCGGGGACTACGAGCAGTACTTC
>TRBJ2-2|.|TRBV7-6|.
CASSLVGTVNTGELFF
TGTGCCAGCAGCTTAGTTGGGACGGTGAACACCGGGGAGCTGTTTTTT
>TRBJ2-7|.|TRBV28|.
CASTLARWDVSSYEQYF
TGTGCCAGCACCTTAGCTAGATGGGACGTGAGCTCCTACGAGCAGTACTTC
>TRBJ2-2|.|TRBV28|.
CASSQGLPRKTGELFF
TGTGCCAGCAGTCAGGGACTTCCCAGGAAGACCGGGGAGCTGTTTTTT
>TRBJ2-7|TRBD1|TRBV6-6|.
CASSQTGTAYEQYF
TGTGCCAGCAGTCAAACCGGGACAGCCTACGAGCAGTACTTC
>TRBJ2-3|.|TRBV28|.
CASSPWGGETDTQYF
TGTGCCAGCAGTCCTTGGGGAGGAGAGACAGATACGCAGTATTTT
>TRBJ2-7|.|TRBV7-2|once
CASSLELALKNEQYF
TGTGCCAGCAGCTTAGAGCTCGCCCTCAAGAACGAGCAGTACTTC
>TRBJ2-1|.|TRBV19|.
CASSIASRTYNEQFF
TGTGCCAGTAGTATAGCTAGCCGGACCTACAATGAGCAGTTCTTC
>TRBJ1-5|.|TRBV21-1|.
CASSKIRAGQPQHF
TGTGCCAGCAGCAAGATTCGGGCTGGTCAGCCCCAGCATTTT
>TRBJ1-2|TRBD1|TRBV4-1|.
CASSQRDRFFNYGYTF
TGCGCCAGCAGCCAACGGGACAGATTCTTTAACTATGGCTACACCTTC
>TRBJ2-7|.|TRBV7-6|once
CASSLGRGPTYEQYF
TGTGCCAGCAGCTTAGGACGGGGGCCGACCTACGAGCAGTACTTC
>TRBJ1-2|.|TRBV4-2|few
CASSLSSTENYGYTF
TGTGCCAGCAGCCTCTCGTCAACGGAGAACTATGGCTACACCTTC
>TRBJ2-1|TRBD2|TRBV18|once
CASSPSGSSYNEQFF
TGTGCCAGCTCACCGAGCGGGAGCTCCTACAATGAGCAGTTCTTC
>TRBJ2-1|TRBD2|TRBV5-1|.
CASSSHPGLADHNEQFF
TGCGCCAGCAGCTCGCATCCGGGACTAGCGGATCACAATGAGCAGTTCTTC